The 7 T cell receptor beta chains given below trace back to one sample, sequenced in a study of liver allograft versus peripheral blood T cells. Study overall: In transplanted livers, T cell receptor repertoires were compared with those found in the recipients' peripheral blood.

MiXCR was run by TCRdb on the reads, yielding one entry per CDR3 protein. The data hold hundreds of distinct CDR3 sequences, with roughly 25% observed a single time. The receptors here all came from a human patient who had a liver transplant. The T cells may come from the graft donor.

By share, this clonotype counts as large. The rearrangement joins TRBV7-2 to TRBJ1-4; D uncertain. The CDR3 is 13 amino acids. V was pared by 5 bases and J by 5 bases, with 9 bases between. Germline V gene lookup returns CDR1 SGHTA and CDR2 FQGNSA. The CDR3 DNA sequence: TGTGCCAGCAGCGCCGAGTTAAATGAAAAACTGTTTTTT. This translates into CASSAELNEKLFF.

Concerning this clonotype itself: A far larger clone is only one base removed, so a read error is likely. The chain couples TRBV7-9 to TRBJ2-1; tentatively, D is TRBD1 (5 bases). Matching the DNA end better, TRBJ1-2 makes the J call doubtful. The CDR3 extends over 18 amino acids. From germline, CDR1 is SEHNR and CDR2 FQNEAQ (reference sequence). The CDR3 reads CASSYHTLGAAAHYGYTF. CDR3 nucleotides: TGTGCCAGCAGCTATCATACCCTTGGGGCCGCCGCCCACTATGGCTACACCTTC.

This clonotype is large in the sample. The rearrangement uses TRBV15 and TRBJ2-2, with D unresolved. CDR3 size: 14 residues. The V gene lost 0 bases and the J gene lost 7 bases, with 9 bases spanning the gap. Germline V lookup: CDR1 LNHNV, CDR2 YYDKDF (reference sequence). The CDR3 here is CATSRDQKIGELFF. Here the CDR3 DNA reads TGTGCCACCAGCAGAGATCAAAAGATCGGGGAGCTGTTTTTT.

This clonotype has at least ten counts. The rearrangement links TRBV11-2 to TRBJ2-2; D is possibly TRBD1 or TRBD2 (5 bases each). Per germline, CDR1 SGHAT and CDR2 FQNNGV. The CDR3 has 14 amino acids. V was clipped by 7 bases and J by 7 bases, with 16 bases between them. The CDR3 reads CASTQRGYNGELFF. In DNA, the CDR3 is TGTGCCAGCACCCAACGGGGCTATAACGGGGAGCTGTTTTTT. Full variable domain (rest looked up from reference TRBV11-2 and TRBJ2-2): EAGVAQSPRYKIIEKRQSVAFWCNPISGHATLYWYQQILGQGPKLLIQFQNNGVVDDSQLPKDRFSAERLKGVDSTLKIQPAKLEDSAVYLCASTQRGYNGELFFGEGSRLTVL.

This clonotype is labeled medium-sized. The V call is TRBV27, the J call TRBJ2-2, with TRBD1 identical over 8 bases. The germline V gene has CDR1 MNHEY and CDR2 SMNVEV (reference sequence). The CDR3 runs 15 residues. V trimming: 3 bases; J trimming: 1 base; junction bases outside the gene matches: 1. Here the CDR3 reads CASSFGTGNTGELFF. CDR3 in DNA: TGTGCCAGCAGTTTTGGGACAGGGAACACCGGGGAGCTGTTTTTT.

By share, this clonotype ranks as large. V gene TRBV18 combines with J gene TRBJ1-4, with D perhaps TRBD1 (5 bases). V gave up 5 bases and J gave up 7 bases, with 14 bases separating them. Germline V gene data show CDR1 as KGHSH and CDR2 as LQKENI. The CDR3 has 14 residues. The CDR3: CASSSGTRGEKLFF. DNA of the CDR3: TGTGCCAGCTCATCTGGGACGAGGGGTGAAAAACTGTTTTTT.

The V gene is TRBV13, the J gene TRBJ1-5; the match to TRBD1 covers 9 bases. From germline, CDR1 is PRHDT and CDR2 FYEKMQ (reference sequence). With 3 bases clipped from V and 4 bases from J, the junction kept 1 base outside the gene matches. The CDR3 extends over 14 amino acids. In DNA form, the CDR3 reads TGTGCCAGCAGCTTTGGACAGGGGAATCAGCCCCAGCATTTT. Translating gives CASSFGQGNQPQHF.